In its sample, the clone carrying this TCR beta chain was seen once. Study processing details: Quantification of nucleated cells was approximated via reference gene primer amplification. TCRdb keeps only in-frame clones here, not all; method: immunoSEQ multiplex PCR. V and J calls and clone size are those listed in that table; D and trimming were worked out from the DNA. The sample shows some 150,000 clones, more than 75% of them seen only once. The CDR3 is made up of 15 amino acids. Trimming took 5 bases from V and 1 from J, leaving 14 bases between them. Germline lookup yields CDR1 SGHNT and CDR2 YENEEA. These data belong to a study of blood T cell repertoires in COVID-19. Study in general: COVID-19 samples, acute and convalescent, were from the United States, Italy and Spain. PBMCs, B-cell-depleted T cells, or T cells provided the cDNA or gDNA that made up the material.

Sequencing used peripheral blood. V is TRBV11-3 and J is TRBJ1-1, with a possible D match to TRBD1 (6 bases). This TCR was sampled from a man aged 40-49 years with acute or convalescent COVID-19. The CDR3 DNA is TGTGCCAGCAGCGCCCCCGGGACACCGAACACTGAAGCTTTCTTT. It specifies CASSAPGTPNTEAFF.